This TCR beta chain appears in the sequencing data of a study of PD-L1 blockade in urothelial cancer. Study at large: Blood analysis was done at 3 weeks (second dose) and 6 weeks after treatment began.

Specified time point: peripheral blood 6 weeks after treatment start. Patients each gave 1 to 8 samples, pretreatment and on-treatment. Profiled with immunoSEQ multiplex PCR; TCRdb holds only in-frame clones, not every one. The data contain about 120,000 clones, about 82% of them singletons. Study-wide results and caveats: Better survival was predicted when blood TCR clonality before treatment fell below the median.

Worth noting for this clone: The antigen is unknown.

CDR3 length: 16 amino acids. CDR1 and CDR2 from the germline V gene are MNHEY and SMNVEV (reference sequence). Trimming removed 2 bases from V and 1 base from J; junction bases left unmatched: 6. V usage is TRBV27 and J usage is TRBJ1-1, with 8 bases that match TRBD1. The TCR was taken from a man between 45 and 60 years old with urothelial cancer. Source: PBMCs, taken around atezolizumab (anti-PD-L1) treatment. The CDR3 sequence: CASSLAGGSRNTEAFF. Here the CDR3 DNA reads TGTGCCAGCAGTTTAGCAGGGGGCAGTAGGAACACTGAAGCTTTCTTT.